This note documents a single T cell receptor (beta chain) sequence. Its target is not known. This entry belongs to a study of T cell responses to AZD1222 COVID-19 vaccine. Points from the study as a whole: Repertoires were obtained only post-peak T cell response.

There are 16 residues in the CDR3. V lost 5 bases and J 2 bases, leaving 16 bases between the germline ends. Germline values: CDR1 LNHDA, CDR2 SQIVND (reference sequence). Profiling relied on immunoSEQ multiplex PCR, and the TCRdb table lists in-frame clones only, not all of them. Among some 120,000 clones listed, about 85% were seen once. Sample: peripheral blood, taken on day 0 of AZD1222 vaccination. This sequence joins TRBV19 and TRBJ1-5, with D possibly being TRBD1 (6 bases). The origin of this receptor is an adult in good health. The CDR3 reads CASSPLGGIGNQPQHF. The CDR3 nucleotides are TGTGCCAGTAGTCCTCTAGGGGGGATCGGCAATCAGCCCCAGCATTTT.